Below are 20 T cell receptor beta chains sequenced from a single sample in a study of prognosis after radiotherapy for stage I lung cancer. Using two-round multiplex PCR, the authors amplified TCR beta CDR3 from genomic DNA. Primers specific to each TRBV and TRBJ gene drove first-round PCR. One entry per CDR3 protein, called by TCRdb with MiXCR from the multiplex PCR reads. This table holds roughly 30,000 distinct CDR3 sequences, 35% to 45% found once. This specimen consisted of PBMCs, obtained before or after stereotactic body radiation therapy (not recorded which). These receptors originate from a donor over 45 with non-small cell lung cancer.

Regarding this clonotype: This CDR3 fails to terminate in the conserved phenylalanine or tryptophan, so it likely reflects a read error. The gene calls are TRBV19 and TRBJ2-7, with 11 positions matching TRBD1. V lost 5 bases, J lost 6 bases, and 9 bases stayed unmatched. Per germline, CDR1 LNHDA and CDR2 SQIVND (reference sequence). This CDR3 is built from 15 residues. This CDR3 reads CASSVTPGTGGEQYL. The CDR3, as DNA: TGTGCCAGTAGTGTAACCCCAGGGACAGGGGGCGAGCAGTACTTA.

The sample holds one count of this clonotype. A far larger clone is one nucleotide away, so this likely arose from a read error. The rearrangement joins TRBV6-4 to TRBJ2-2; D assignment may be TRBD1 or TRBD2 (6 bases each). The CDR3 totals 18 residues. CDR1 is MRHNA and CDR2 is SNTAGT in the germline V gene. The DNA of the CDR3 is TGTGCCATCCCAGGAGGGGTCCAGGGGCTCCCGAACACCTGGGAGCTGTTTTTT. Protein product: CAIPGGVQGLPNTWELFF.

This clonotype ranks as medium-sized. The rearrangement joins TRBV24-1 to TRBJ2-1; the D gene is possibly TRBD1 (5 bases). From germline, CDR1 is KGHDR and CDR2 SFDVKD. The CDR3 covers 16 residues. The V end lost 0 bases, the J end lost 4 bases, and 12 bases lay between the germline ends. CDR3 sequence (DNA): TGTGCCACCAGTGATTTGGCTGCAGGGTTTTACAATGAGCAGTTCTTC. As protein: CATSDLAAGFYNEQFF.

This clonotype appeared many times. The chain is built from TRBV11-3 and TRBJ2-2, with 12 positions matching TRBD2. The V gene's germline CDR1 is SGHNT and CDR2 YENEEA. With 3 bases clipped from V and 5 bases from J, the junction kept 1 base outside the gene matches. The length of the CDR3 is 15 residues. The CDR3 coding sequence is TGTGCCAGCAGCTTGACTAGCGGGAGAACCGGGGAGCTGTTTTTT. It yields the protein CASSLTSGRTGELFF.

In this sample, this clonotype turned up many times. The genes are TRBV2 and TRBJ2-3, with TRBD1 as a possible D gene (6 bases). The CDR3 loop spans 21 amino acids. CDR1 and CDR2 (germline): SNHLY, FYNNEI. V was cut by 2 bases and J by 1 base, with 28 bases left in between. CDR3 in DNA: TGTGCCAGCAGTGAAAAGATCTTAAGAGCCCTGGAACAGGGCGGCACAGATACGCAGTATTTT. This encodes CASSEKILRALEQGGTDTQYF.

This clonotype was counted a few times. The chain has TRBV4-2 and TRBJ2-1; 10 bases fit TRBD2. The CDR3 has 15 amino acids. Germline trimming cut 4 bases from V and 4 bases from J; bases unmatched to any gene: 4. The germline V gene encodes CDR1 LGHNA and CDR2 YNFKEQ. The CDR3 coding sequence is TGTGCCAGCAGCCTCGGACTAGCGGAGTACAATGAGCAGTTCTTC. This translates into CASSLGLAEYNEQFF.

The rearrangement joins TRBV18 to TRBJ2-3; TRBD2 aligns across 11 bases. J lost 0 bases, V lost 5 bases, and 4 bases had no gene match. The CDR3 totals 16 residues. Germline V gene sequence: CDR1 KGHSH, CDR2 LQKENI. CDR3 in amino acids: CASSLTSGTSTDTQYF. The CDR3 DNA sequence: TGTGCCAGCTCATTGACTAGCGGGACTAGCACAGATACGCAGTATTTT.

This clonotype was counted at least ten times. The chain employs TRBV19 and TRBJ2-3, with D possibly TRBD1 on 5 matching bases. This CDR3 has 16 amino acids. V dropped 0 bases and J dropped 4 bases, with 14 bases sitting between them. Germline V gene data show CDR1 as LNHDA and CDR2 as SQIVND (reference sequence). In DNA, the CDR3 is TGTGCCAGTAGTATAGATGGACAAGACTGGGCAGATACGCAGTATTTT. Translation: CASSIDGQDWADTQYF.

The chain uses TRBV15 and TRBJ1-1; D is unclear. CDR1 LNHNV and CDR2 YYDKDF come from the germline V gene (reference sequence). The CDR3 is made up of 12 amino acids. CDR3 in DNA: TGTGCAAACAGCAGAGATTCATCGTCAGCTTTCTTT. Protein sequence: CANSRDSSSAFF.

This clonotype was seen repeatedly, ten times or more. Its ends do not fully match the called genes, so a read error is possible. This sequence joins TRBV2 and TRBJ2-5; D gene ambiguous. Germline loops: CDR1 SNHLY, CDR2 FYNNEI. The CDR3 covers 13 residues. CDR3 DNA sequence: TGTGCCAGTAGTGGGGAATTCGTAGAGACCCAGTACTTC. Translating it yields CASSGEFVETQYF.

The chain joins TRBV6-1 to TRBJ1-3; D perhaps matches TRBD1 (6 bases). Deletions cut 6 bases from V and 3 bases from J, with 15 bases between. Looked up from germline, CDR1 is MNHNS and CDR2 is SASEGT. The CDR3 covers 15 residues. CDR3 in DNA: TGTGCCAGCAGCCTGAAGGGGGGCAATGGAAACACCATATATTTT. Protein sequence: CASSLKGGNGNTIYF.

The sample holds one count of this clonotype. J is TRBJ1-2 and V is TRBV6-4; unclear D gene. The CDR3 totals 14 residues. Germline assignment: CDR1 MRHNA and CDR2 SNTAGT. Here the CDR3 reads CARSDSRSNYGYTF. CDR3 bases: TGTGCAAGAAGTGACTCCCGCTCTAACTATGGCTACACCTTC.

The V gene is TRBV28, the J gene TRBJ2-5; D unresolved. The V gene lost 7 bases and the J gene lost 7 bases, with 13 bases spanning the gap. The CDR3 loop spans 12 amino acids. The germline V gene has CDR1 MDHEN and CDR2 SYDVKM. CDR3 in DNA: TGTGCCAGCACCGATCGGCCTCGGACCCAGTACTTC. Amino acid sequence: CASTDRPRTQYF. The full variable domain, completed using reference TRBV28 and TRBJ2-5, is DVKVTQSSRYLVKRTGEKVFLECVQDMDHENMFWYRQDPGLGLRLIYFSYDVKMKEKGDIPEGYSVSREKKERFSLILESASTNQTSMYLCASTDRPRTQYFGPGTRLLVL.

This clonotype was detected ten times or more. V is TRBV5-4 and J is TRBJ1-5; D is ambiguous. This CDR3 has 15 amino acids. The V and J ends lost 1 base and 3 bases respectively, with 11 bases between them. Germline CDR1 SGHNT, CDR2 YYREEE (reference sequence). The chain's CDR3 is CASSLFVRDNQPQHF. CDR3 nucleotides: TGTGCCAGCAGCTTGTTCGTACGGGACAATCAGCCCCAGCATTTT.

This clonotype has just a few counts. The rearrangement joins TRBV2 to TRBJ2-5; 7 bases line up with TRBD2. V lost 6 bases to trimming and J lost 0 bases; unmatched junction nucleotides: 7. This CDR3 comprises 15 residues. The germline CDR1 and CDR2 sequences are SNHLY and FYNNEI. The CDR3 DNA follows: TGTGCCAGCAGGACGACTAGCTCCAACCAAGAGACCCAGTACTTC. Translating gives CASRTTSSNQETQYF.

This clonotype appeared a single time. The CDR3 spells CASSPGGNQPQYF. DNA for the CDR3: TGTGCCAGCAGTCCAGGGGGTAATCAGCCCCAGTATTTT. The gene calls are TRBV6-2 or TRBV6-3 and TRBJ1-5, with 7 nucleotides matching TRBD1. The DNA end favors TRBJ2-3, so the J call may be wrong. Germline CDR1 MNHEY, CDR2 SVGEGT. This CDR3 has 13 amino acids.

A remark on this clonotype: This likely reflects a read error, since a far larger clone is one base away. The V and J genes are TRBV6-5 and TRBJ2-6; D gene unclear. CDR1 is MNHEY, CDR2 SVGAGI, per germline. CDR3 length: 15 residues. CDR3 coding DNA: TGTGCCATCAGTGCGGAGAGCTCTGGGGCCAACGTCCTGACTTTC. Residues: CAISAESSGANVLTF.

This clonotype appeared many times. Relative to the germline gene, one junction end is altered; a read error may explain this. The rearrangement joins TRBV6-1 to TRBJ2-7; 11 bases agree with TRBD1. The germline CDR1 and CDR2 sequences are MNHNS and SASEGT. The CDR3 has 15 amino acids. CDR3 in amino acids: CVSSGTPGQGGEQYF. In DNA, the CDR3 is TGTGTCAGCAGCGGCACACCGGGACAGGGGGGCGAGCAGTACTTC.

This clonotype is deemed medium-sized. The V call is TRBV11-2, the J call TRBJ2-7; D tentatively fits TRBD1 or TRBD2 (5 bases each). This CDR3 is built from 16 residues. Trimming took 0 bases from V and 0 from J, leaving 12 bases between them. The germline V gene has CDR1 SGHAT and CDR2 FQNNGV. In nucleotides, the CDR3 is TGTGCCAGCAGCTTAGATTTCGGGGCAGTCTCCTACGAGCAGTACTTC. This translates into CASSLDFGAVSYEQYF.

This clonotype was seen repeatedly, ten times or more. V and J are TRBV6-5 and TRBJ2-7, with 7 bases aligning to TRBD1. V shed 4 bases, J shed 3 bases, and the junction held 6 bases outside the gene matches. The CDR3 runs 14 residues. The germline CDR1 and CDR2 sequences are MNHEY and SVGAGI. CDR3 sequence reads: CASSLRGQSYEQYF. CDR3 DNA sequence: TGTGCCAGCAGTTTACGGGGACAGAGCTACGAGCAGTACTTC.